These T cell receptor beta chains were read from a single sample in a study of cytomegalovirus exposure and HLA in healthy donors. Generated by immunoSEQ multiplex PCR, the TCRdb table keeps only in-frame clones and is missing some. Here the sample spans around 150,000 clones, 77% being singletons. The sample consisted of PBMCs. These TCRs come from a woman aged 40 to 50 in good health and CMV-seropositive. Each CDR3 is given with its conserved first and last residue. The D gene is left open where the match is weak. The size of a clone is reported for some rows only, either as once, few or many, or as a class for expanded clones.

>TRBJ1-4|.|TRBD1|TRBV12-5
CASGLVTGGTNEKLFF
TGTGCTAGTGGTTTGGTCACAGGGGGGACTAATGAAAAACTGTTTTTT
>TRBJ2-1|.|.|TRBV4-3
CASSQTRERGEQFF
TGCGCCAGCAGCCAAACCCGGGAGCGTGGTGAGCAGTTCTTC
>TRBJ2-3|.|TRBD2|TRBV4-1
CASSQLTSGVDTQYF
TGCGCCAGCAGCCAATTGACTAGCGGGGTGGATACGCAGTATTTT
>TRBJ1-1|few|TRBD1|TRBV28
CASSTTNRGASFF
TGTGCCAGCAGTACAACCAACAGGGGGGCATCTTTCTTT
>TRBJ1-2|.|.|TRBV27
CASSSGTLSGYTF
TGTGCCAGCAGTTCCGGTACACTTAGCGGCTACACCTTC
>TRBJ1-3|once|.|TRBV28
CASSLSRLGQAGDAIYF
TGTGCCAGCAGTTTATCTCGCCTTGGGCAGGCGGGGGATGCCATATATTTT
>TRBJ1-4|.|.|TRBV11-2
CASSLESPGEKLFF
TGTGCCAGCAGCTTAGAATCACCGGGAGAAAAACTGTTTTTT
>TRBJ1-2|.|TRBD1|TRBV6-5
CASSSQGANDYGYTF
TGTGCCAGCAGTTCCCAGGGGGCAAACGACTATGGCTACACCTTC
>TRBJ2-3|.|TRBD2|TRBV5-1
CASSPLPSGGRDTQYF
TGCGCCAGCAGCCCCCTCCCGAGCGGGGGACGGGATACGCAGTATTTT
>TRBJ2-7|.|.|TRBV19
CASSILADYEQYF
TGTGCCAGTAGTATACTGGCGGACTACGAGCAGTACTTC
>TRBJ2-5|.|TRBD2|TRBV25-1
CASSEPPGRGQETQYF
TGTGCCAGCAGTGAGCCCCCTGGGAGGGGCCAAGAGACCCAGTACTTC
>TRBJ1-2|few|TRBD1|TRBV7-2
CASISDRSLGYTF
TGTGCCAGCATCTCGGACAGGTCTTTGGGCTACACCTTC
>TRBJ1-2|.|TRBD1|TRBV23-1
CASFPRGAPNYGYTF
TGCGCCAGCTTCCCCAGGGGGGCTCCTAACTATGGCTACACCTTC
>TRBJ1-1|once|TRBD1|TRBV12-5
CASGLVLGQGASEAFF
TGTGCTAGTGGTTTGGTACTTGGACAGGGGGCTTCTGAAGCTTTCTTT
>TRBJ1-1|.|.|TRBV29-1
CSVEMGTGEVAFF
TGCAGCGTTGAGATGGGGACTGGGGAGGTCGCTTTCTTT
>TRBJ1-5|few|.|TRBV11-2
CASSPGGFSNQPQHF
TGTGCCAGCAGCCCCGGGGGGTTTAGCAATCAGCCCCAGCATTTT
>TRBJ1-4|.|.|TRBV19
CASTPTGFNEKLFF
TGTGCCAGTACCCCGACAGGCTTTAATGAAAAACTGTTTTTT
>TRBJ1-2|.|.|TRBV6-4
CASSAAGLYGYTF
TGTGCCAGCAGTGCGGCAGGACTGTATGGCTACACCTTC
>TRBJ2-5|.|.|TRBV7-9
CASSWESPVETQYF
TGTGCCAGCAGCTGGGAGAGCCCAGTTGAGACCCAGTACTTC
>TRBJ2-7|.|TRBD2|TRBV6-5
CASSYDQRGRGEQYF
TGTGCCAGCAGTTACGACCAACGCGGGAGGGGCGAGCAGTACTTC
>TRBJ2-3|.|TRBD1|TRBV10-3
CAIQGAADTQYF
TGTGCCATACAGGGGGCAGCAGATACGCAGTATTTT
>TRBJ2-1|once|.|TRBV2
CASSGTGLSSYNEQFF
TGTGCCAGCAGTGGCACGGGACTTAGCTCCTACAATGAGCAGTTCTTC
>TRBJ1-1|few|TRBD1|TRBV30
CAWRGLDRAEATEAFF
TGTGCCTGGAGGGGATTAGACAGGGCAGAAGCCACTGAAGCTTTCTTT
>TRBJ2-2|.|.|TRBV6-1
CASSRTRDSTGELFF
TGTGCCAGCAGTCGTACTAGGGATTCCACCGGGGAGCTGTTTTTT
>TRBJ2-1|once|TRBD2|TRBV10-1
CASSEWGAGPNNEQFF
TGCGCCAGCAGTGAGTGGGGAGCGGGGCCAAACAATGAGCAGTTCTTC
>TRBJ1-3|.|.|TRBV5-6
CASTTDSAGNTIYF
TGTGCCAGCACCACGGACAGCGCTGGAAACACCATATATTTT
>TRBJ2-1|.|.|TRBV5-1
CASSIERVTSSYNEQFF
TGCGCCAGCAGCATAGAGCGGGTAACGAGCTCCTACAATGAGCAGTTCTTC
>TRBJ2-1|.|.|TRBV5-8
CASSLWGRVNEQFF
TGTGCCAGCAGCTTATGGGGCAGGGTGAATGAGCAGTTCTTC
>TRBJ1-2|.|.|TRBV29-1
CSVAPGVYGYTF
TGCAGCGTGGCCCCAGGGGTCTATGGCTACACCTTC
>TRBJ1-2|once|.|TRBV7-6
CASSLSSGGVYGYTF
TGTGCCAGCAGCTTAAGCTCTGGCGGGGTCTATGGCTACACCTTC
>TRBJ2-3|.|.|TRBV6-1
CASMRRGTDTQYF
TGTGCCAGCATGAGAAGGGGTACAGATACGCAGTATTTT
>TRBJ1-2|.|TRBD1|TRBV19
CASSFDRGYGYTF
TGTGCCAGTAGCTTCGACAGGGGCTATGGCTACACCTTC
>TRBJ1-5|.|.|TRBV7-9
CASSLEGGDQPQHF
TGTGCCAGCAGCTTAGAAGGGGGGGATCAGCCCCAGCATTTT
>TRBJ2-2|.|TRBD2|TRBV5-1
CASSLSGNLMNTGELFF
TGCGCCAGCAGTCTTAGCGGGAACCTTATGAACACCGGGGAGCTGTTTTTT
>TRBJ2-2|.|.|TRBV7-8
CASSLSQNTGELFF
TGTGCCAGCAGCTTATCACAGAACACCGGGGAGCTGTTTTTT
>TRBJ2-2|.|.|TRBV6-4
CASSDSFYGTGELFF
TGTGCCAGCAGTGACTCATTCTACGGCACCGGGGAGCTGTTTTTT
>TRBJ2-2|few|.|TRBV5-1
CASSLGGTGELFF
TGCGCCAGCAGCTTGGGAGGCACCGGGGAGCTGTTTTTT
>TRBJ2-2|.|TRBD2|TRBV2
CASVDGLAGGLNTGELFF
TGTGCCAGCGTTGACGGACTAGCGGGGGGTCTGAACACCGGGGAGCTGTTTTTT
>TRBJ2-2|.|.|TRBV10-3
CAITDQGSTGELFF
TGTGCCATCACGGACCAGGGGAGCACCGGGGAGCTGTTTTTT
>TRBJ1-4|.|.|TRBV19
CASSIFTKGEKLFF
TGTGCCAGTAGTATCTTCACAAAGGGGGAAAAACTGTTTTTT
>TRBJ2-2|.|TRBD1|TRBV6-5
CASRLGQGLIGELFF
TGTGCCAGCAGACTAGGACAGGGATTAATCGGGGAGCTGTTTTTT
>TRBJ1-5|.|.|TRBV19
CATRGQSNQPQHF
TGTGCCACTCGCGGACAGTCCAATCAGCCCCAGCATTTT
>TRBJ1-5|.|TRBD1|TRBV28
CASSLLGQGSLGGNQPQHF
TGTGCCAGCAGTTTATTAGGACAGGGAAGCTTAGGTGGCAATCAGCCCCAGCATTTT
>TRBJ2-2|.|TRBD2|TRBV2
CASSEAGGGTGELFF
TGTGCCAGCAGTGAAGCCGGCGGGGGCACCGGGGAGCTGTTTTTT